This TCR beta chain was recorded in a study of CD8 T cells in ankylosing spondylitis. The study's findings and limits: It was reported that disease-linked clones were significantly enriched in matched ankylosing spondylitis synovial fluid.

This clonotype has at least ten counts. Its antigen is not known. The authors made TCR beta libraries by quantitative 5'-RACE with molecular barcodes. In TCRdb, the 5' RACE reads were re-called with MiXCR into one record per CDR3 protein. Among roughly 90,000 distinct CDR3 sequences listed, about 8.5% were seen once. The V gene's germline CDR1 is LGHNA and CDR2 YSLEER. This CDR3 has 16 residues. The ends lost 0 bases at V and 0 bases at J; junction bases unmatched: 2. The V gene is TRBV4-3, the J gene TRBJ2-1; 7 bases align to TRBD2. The sequencing input was blood, either unsorted or a sorted T cell fraction (not recorded which). The TCR sequence derives from a male donor with ankylosing spondylitis or in good health (not recorded which). This CDR3 reads CASSQEGGSSYNEQFF. DNA for the CDR3: TGCGCCAGCAGCCAAGAGGGGGGGAGCTCCTACAATGAGCAGTTCTTC.